This is a list of T cell receptor beta chains from one sample in a study of blood T cell repertoires in COVID-19. Profiling relied on immunoSEQ multiplex PCR, and the TCRdb table lists in-frame clones only, not all of them. The data contain under 400,000 clones, around 90% of them seen just once; the ten biggest clones take up 6% to 7.5%. The specimen was peripheral blood. The receptor set was obtained from a man younger than 35 with active or convalescent COVID-19. CDR3s include the opening cysteine and the closing phenylalanine or tryptophan. D genes are given only for firm matches. Some rows mark clone size as missing; the rest say once, few, many or name a class of expanded clone.

cdr3_aa: CASSDSGGADTQYF
cdr3_nt: TGTGCCAGCAGTGATAGCGGGGGGGCAGATACGCAGTATTTT
j_call: TRBJ2-3
v_call: TRBV6-1
d_call: TRBD2
clone_size: many
cdr3_length: 14

cdr3_aa: CASGRADTQYF
cdr3_nt: TGTGCCAGTGGGAGGGCAGATACGCAGTATTTT
j_call: TRBJ2-3
v_call: TRBV7-9
d_call: TRBD2
clone_size: once
cdr3_length: 11

cdr3_aa: CASRTPRERAGELFF
cdr3_nt: TGTGCCAGCAGGACCCCTCGGGAAAGGGCCGGGGAGCTGTTTTTT
j_call: TRBJ2-2
v_call: TRBV2
d_call: -
clone_size: -
cdr3_length: 15

cdr3_aa: CASRPTGTGGNYGYTF
cdr3_nt: TGTGCCAGCAGGCCTACCGGGACAGGGGGCAACTATGGCTACACCTTC
j_call: TRBJ1-2
v_call: TRBV2
d_call: TRBD1
clone_size: -
cdr3_length: 16

cdr3_aa: CASSLDGGSTEAFF
cdr3_nt: TGTGCCAGCAGCTTAGATGGGGGGAGCACTGAAGCTTTCTTT
j_call: TRBJ1-1
v_call: TRBV13
d_call: -
clone_size: -
cdr3_length: 14

cdr3_aa: CASSFVRGNQPQHF
cdr3_nt: TGTGCCAGCAGTTTTGTTAGGGGGAATCAGCCCCAGCATTTT
j_call: TRBJ1-5
v_call: TRBV27
d_call: -
clone_size: -
cdr3_length: 14

cdr3_aa: CASSLVWRSGVANYGYTF
cdr3_nt: TGTGCCAGCAGCTTAGTGTGGAGGTCTGGAGTTGCGAACTATGGCTACACCTTC
j_call: TRBJ1-2
v_call: TRBV7-2
d_call: -
clone_size: few
cdr3_length: 18

cdr3_aa: CSVGLAGAPYNEQFF
cdr3_nt: TGCAGCGTTGGACTAGCGGGGGCCCCATACAATGAGCAGTTCTTC
j_call: TRBJ2-1
v_call: TRBV29-1
d_call: TRBD2
clone_size: -
cdr3_length: 15

cdr3_aa: CATSVPRGQGASNYGYTF
cdr3_nt: TGTGCCACCAGTGTTCCCCGGGGACAGGGGGCGTCTAACTATGGCTACACCTTC
j_call: TRBJ1-2
v_call: TRBV24-1
d_call: TRBD1
clone_size: once
cdr3_length: 18

cdr3_aa: CATTRTGYEQYF
cdr3_nt: TGTGCCACCACGCGGACAGGGTACGAGCAGTACTTC
j_call: TRBJ2-7
v_call: TRBV2
d_call: TRBD1
clone_size: -
cdr3_length: 12

cdr3_aa: CASHGQGAGAQHF
cdr3_nt: TGTGCCAGCCACGGACAGGGGGCCGGGGCCCAGCATTTT
j_call: TRBJ1-5
v_call: TRBV27
d_call: TRBD1
clone_size: once
cdr3_length: 13

cdr3_aa: CASMYRGEKKLFF
cdr3_nt: TGTGCCAGCATGTACAGGGGTGAAAAAAAACTGTTTTTT
j_call: TRBJ1-4
v_call: TRBV28
d_call: TRBD1
clone_size: few
cdr3_length: 13

cdr3_aa: CASSIARGGNEQFF
cdr3_nt: TGTGCCAGTAGTATAGCACGGGGGGGGAATGAGCAGTTCTTC
j_call: TRBJ2-1
v_call: TRBV19
d_call: TRBD2
clone_size: -
cdr3_length: 14

cdr3_aa: CASSLDRVARGYTF
cdr3_nt: TGTGCCAGCAGTCTGGACAGGGTGGCTCGCGGCTACACCTTC
j_call: TRBJ1-2
v_call: TRBV2
d_call: TRBD1
clone_size: -
cdr3_length: 14

cdr3_aa: CASSLVEAPGPQHF
cdr3_nt: TGTGCCAGCAGCTTAGTCGAGGCTCCGGGGCCCCAGCATTTT
j_call: TRBJ1-5
v_call: TRBV7-9
d_call: -
clone_size: -
cdr3_length: 14

cdr3_aa: CASSLEGFRNQPQHF
cdr3_nt: TGTGCCAGCAGTTTGGAGGGCTTTCGCAATCAGCCCCAGCATTTT
j_call: TRBJ1-5
v_call: TRBV28
d_call: -
clone_size: -
cdr3_length: 15

cdr3_aa: CASSLVQTYEQYF
cdr3_nt: TGTGCCAGCAGCTTAGTACAAACCTACGAGCAGTACTTC
j_call: TRBJ2-7
v_call: TRBV7-2
d_call: -
clone_size: -
cdr3_length: 13

cdr3_aa: CASSPRTTSGRSYEQYF
cdr3_nt: TGTGCCAGCAGCCCACGTACAACTAGCGGGAGGTCCTACGAGCAGTACTTC
j_call: TRBJ2-7
v_call: TRBV7-9
d_call: TRBD2
clone_size: -
cdr3_length: 17

cdr3_aa: CATLSGRADEKLFF
cdr3_nt: TGTGCCACCCTGAGCGGGAGGGCGGATGAAAAACTGTTTTTT
j_call: TRBJ1-4
v_call: TRBV19
d_call: -
clone_size: few
cdr3_length: 14

cdr3_aa: CASSLTGAYGYTF
cdr3_nt: TGTGCCAGCAGCCTGACAGGAGCCTATGGCTACACCTTC
j_call: TRBJ1-2
v_call: TRBV6-5
d_call: -
clone_size: -
cdr3_length: 13

cdr3_aa: CASSPRQGAWEAFF
cdr3_nt: TGTGCCAGCAGCCCTAGACAGGGGGCGTGGGAAGCTTTCTTT
j_call: TRBJ1-1
v_call: TRBV2
d_call: TRBD1
clone_size: -
cdr3_length: 14

cdr3_aa: CASSLTGTETQYF
cdr3_nt: TGTGCCAGCAGCTTAACAGGGACGGAGACCCAGTACTTC
j_call: TRBJ2-5
v_call: TRBV5-5
d_call: -
clone_size: -
cdr3_length: 13

cdr3_aa: CASSDSSLGEQYF
cdr3_nt: TGTGCCAGCAGTGACTCGAGCCTAGGCGAGCAGTACTTC
j_call: TRBJ2-7
v_call: TRBV6-4
d_call: -
clone_size: few
cdr3_length: 13

cdr3_aa: CTSSQDVRPQGNGSGNTIYF
cdr3_nt: TGCACCAGCAGCCAAGATGTCAGGCCCCAGGGAAACGGCTCTGGAAACACCATATATTTT
j_call: TRBJ1-3
v_call: TRBV1
d_call: -
clone_size: -
cdr3_length: 20

cdr3_aa: CASSSPRGLNGYTF
cdr3_nt: TGTGCCAGCAGCTCCCCGAGGGGACTCAATGGCTACACCTTC
j_call: TRBJ1-2
v_call: TRBV7-2
d_call: -
clone_size: -
cdr3_length: 14

cdr3_aa: CASSTQWGDNSPLHF
cdr3_nt: TGTGCCAGCAGCACCCAATGGGGAGATAATTCACCCCTCCACTTT
j_call: TRBJ1-6
v_call: TRBV7-2
d_call: -
clone_size: -
cdr3_length: 15

cdr3_aa: CSVDLGADTQYF
cdr3_nt: TGCAGCGTGGATTTAGGGGCAGATACGCAGTATTTT
j_call: TRBJ2-3
v_call: TRBV29-1
d_call: -
clone_size: -
cdr3_length: 12

cdr3_aa: CASSSTGAGNTEAFF
cdr3_nt: TGTGCCAGCAGCTCGACAGGGGCGGGGAACACTGAAGCTTTCTTT
j_call: TRBJ1-1
v_call: TRBV7-6
d_call: TRBD1
clone_size: -
cdr3_length: 15

cdr3_aa: CATSADRDHNEQFF
cdr3_nt: TGTGCCACCAGCGCGGACAGGGACCACAATGAGCAGTTCTTC
j_call: TRBJ2-1
v_call: TRBV15
d_call: TRBD1
clone_size: -
cdr3_length: 14

cdr3_aa: CATSRVGDRSYNEQFF
cdr3_nt: TGTGCCACCAGCAGAGTGGGCGATCGCTCCTACAATGAGCAGTTCTTC
j_call: TRBJ2-1
v_call: TRBV15
d_call: -
clone_size: -
cdr3_length: 16

cdr3_aa: CASRFPGQGATGELFF
cdr3_nt: TGTGCCAGCAGATTCCCGGGACAGGGTGCCACCGGGGAGCTGTTTTTT
j_call: TRBJ2-2
v_call: TRBV3-1/TRBV3-2
d_call: TRBD1
clone_size: once
cdr3_length: 16

cdr3_aa: CASRGGRHQPQHF
cdr3_nt: TGTGCCTCGAGGGGGGGTAGGCATCAGCCCCAGCATTTT
j_call: TRBJ1-5
v_call: TRBV28
d_call: -
clone_size: -
cdr3_length: 13

cdr3_aa: CASSLTGSNIQYF
cdr3_nt: TGTGCCAGCAGCTTAACAGGGAGTAACATTCAGTACTTC
j_call: TRBJ2-4
v_call: TRBV7-3
d_call: -
clone_size: once
cdr3_length: 13

cdr3_aa: CASSGGDASSYNEQFF
cdr3_nt: TGTGCCAGTAGTGGAGGGGACGCAAGCTCCTACAATGAGCAGTTCTTC
j_call: TRBJ2-1
v_call: TRBV19
d_call: -
clone_size: -
cdr3_length: 16

cdr3_aa: CASSLEGPNSPLHF
cdr3_nt: TGTGCCAGCAGCTTAGAGGGGCCCAATTCACCCCTCCACTTT
j_call: TRBJ1-6
v_call: TRBV7-9
d_call: -
clone_size: -
cdr3_length: 14

cdr3_aa: CASSPESSGPYEQYF
cdr3_nt: TGTGCCAGCTCACCAGAATCTAGCGGGCCTTACGAGCAGTACTTC
j_call: TRBJ2-7
v_call: TRBV18
d_call: TRBD2
clone_size: once
cdr3_length: 15

cdr3_aa: CASSPGTGEYYEQYF
cdr3_nt: TGCGCCAGCAGCCCAGGGACAGGGGAATACTACGAGCAGTACTTC
j_call: TRBJ2-7
v_call: TRBV4-3
d_call: TRBD1
clone_size: once
cdr3_length: 15

cdr3_aa: CASSPPTPGQGGSPLHF
cdr3_nt: TGTGCCAGCTCACCGCCCACTCCGGGACAGGGAGGTTCACCCCTCCACTTT
j_call: TRBJ1-6
v_call: TRBV18
d_call: TRBD1
clone_size: once
cdr3_length: 17

cdr3_aa: CASSYRQGATNEKLFF
cdr3_nt: TGTGCCAGCAGCTACCGACAGGGTGCAACTAATGAAAAACTGTTTTTT
j_call: TRBJ1-4
v_call: TRBV7-2
d_call: TRBD1
clone_size: -
cdr3_length: 16

cdr3_aa: CASSQAPAPGLAGDLYEQYF
cdr3_nt: TGCGCCAGCAGCCAAGCCCCCGCCCCCGGACTAGCGGGAGATCTCTACGAGCAGTACTTC
j_call: TRBJ2-7
v_call: TRBV4-3
d_call: TRBD2
clone_size: -
cdr3_length: 20

cdr3_aa: CASRPAGDSYEQYF
cdr3_nt: TGTGCCAGCAGGCCGGCGGGGGACTCCTACGAGCAGTACTTC
j_call: TRBJ2-7
v_call: TRBV27
d_call: TRBD2
clone_size: -
cdr3_length: 14

cdr3_aa: CASSLGPLKGVDYGYTF
cdr3_nt: TGTGCCAGCAGCTTAGGCCCCCTAAAAGGGGTCGACTATGGCTACACCTTC
j_call: TRBJ1-2
v_call: TRBV11-2
d_call: -
clone_size: -
cdr3_length: 17

cdr3_aa: CASSPVGIASYNEQFF
cdr3_nt: TGTGCCAGCAGTCCCGTCGGGATTGCCTCCTACAATGAGCAGTTCTTC
j_call: TRBJ2-1
v_call: TRBV28
d_call: -
clone_size: -
cdr3_length: 16

cdr3_aa: CASSYWDGGGIEQYF
cdr3_nt: TGTGCCAGCAGTTACTGGGACGGTGGGGGGATCGAGCAGTACTTC
j_call: TRBJ2-7
v_call: TRBV6-2/TRBV6-3
d_call: -
clone_size: -
cdr3_length: 15

cdr3_aa: CASSPLAGQGTDTQYF
cdr3_nt: TGTGCCAGCTCACCGCTAGCTGGTCAGGGGACAGATACGCAGTATTTT
j_call: TRBJ2-3
v_call: TRBV18
d_call: -
clone_size: -
cdr3_length: 16

cdr3_aa: CARGQGQETQYF
cdr3_nt: TGCGCCAGAGGACAGGGCCAAGAGACCCAGTACTTC
j_call: TRBJ2-5
v_call: TRBV10-1
d_call: TRBD1
clone_size: -
cdr3_length: 12

cdr3_aa: CASRQASSGANVLTF
cdr3_nt: TGTGCCAGCAGGCAAGCGAGCTCTGGGGCCAACGTCCTGACTTTC
j_call: TRBJ2-6
v_call: TRBV6-5
d_call: -
clone_size: -
cdr3_length: 15

cdr3_aa: CASSLSPGHNYEQYF
cdr3_nt: TGTGCCAGCAGCTTATCCCCGGGACACAACTACGAGCAGTACTTC
j_call: TRBJ2-7
v_call: TRBV11-2
d_call: -
clone_size: -
cdr3_length: 15

cdr3_aa: CASRFPRGNNEQFF
cdr3_nt: TGTGCAAGTCGCTTCCCGCGGGGAAACAATGAGCAGTTCTTC
j_call: TRBJ2-1
v_call: TRBV12-2
d_call: -
clone_size: once
cdr3_length: 14

cdr3_aa: CASSTGRGTPLHF
cdr3_nt: TGTGCCAGCAGCACGGGGAGGGGGACACCCCTCCACTTT
j_call: TRBJ1-6
v_call: TRBV6-5
d_call: -
clone_size: -
cdr3_length: 13

cdr3_aa: CASSPPGTTLSGNTIYF
cdr3_nt: TGTGCCAGCTCACCACCCGGGACAACTCTCTCTGGAAACACCATATATTTT
j_call: TRBJ1-3
v_call: TRBV18
d_call: -
clone_size: once
cdr3_length: 17

cdr3_aa: CASSLGTGEQETQYF
cdr3_nt: TGTGCCAGCAGCTTGGGAACAGGGGAGCAAGAGACCCAGTACTTC
j_call: TRBJ2-5
v_call: TRBV5-6
d_call: TRBD1
clone_size: -
cdr3_length: 15

cdr3_aa: CASSFPPYRADSPLHF
cdr3_nt: TGTGCCAGCAGTTTTCCTCCATACAGGGCGGATTCACCCCTCCACTTT
j_call: TRBJ1-6
v_call: TRBV27
d_call: -
clone_size: -
cdr3_length: 16

cdr3_aa: CASSYPSSGRLNEQFF
cdr3_nt: TGTGCCAGCAGTTACCCGTCCAGCGGGCGACTGAATGAGCAGTTCTTC
j_call: TRBJ2-1
v_call: TRBV6-6
d_call: -
clone_size: few
cdr3_length: 16

cdr3_aa: CASAFNTIYF
cdr3_nt: TGTGCCAGCGCGTTCAACACCATATATTTT
j_call: TRBJ1-3
v_call: TRBV5-8
d_call: -
clone_size: -
cdr3_length: 10